These T cell receptor beta chains were read from a single sample in a study of beta chain features in type 1 diabetes. The protocol was immunoSEQ multiplex PCR, while the TCRdb copy is restricted to in-frame clones and leaves out a portion. The profile covers 310,000 or so clones, with roughly 8% appearing a single time and 0.44% taken by the ten largest. The sequenced sample consisted of central memory CD4+ T cells from blood. The receptor set was obtained from a woman aged 18-29 years in good health. CDR3s include the opening cysteine and the closing phenylalanine or tryptophan. D genes are given only for firm matches. Some rows have no size entry. The others give once, few or many, or a class for an expanded clone.

TRBJ2-5 . . TRBV5-1 TGCGCCAGCAGCTTGAACGAGGAGACCCAGTACTTC CASSLNEETQYF
TRBJ1-5 . . TRBV19 TGTGCCAGTAGAATAACCCTTTGGAATGATGGCAATCAGCCCCAGCATTTT CASRITLWNDGNQPQHF
TRBJ2-1 few TRBD2 TRBV7-8 TGTGCCAGCAGCTTTCTTGGACTAGCGAATTACAATGAGCAGTTCTTC CASSFLGLANYNEQFF
TRBJ2-3 many TRBD2 TRBV18 TGTGCCAGCTCACCGAGCGGGAGGCACACAGATACGCAGTATTTT CASSPSGRHTDTQYF
TRBJ1-2 few . TRBV15 TGTGCCACCAGCACTACGAAGACGTACTGGAGCTATGGCTACACCTTC CATSTTKTYWSYGYTF
TRBJ1-1 . TRBD1 TRBV28 TGTGCCAGCAGTGGTAGGGGGCGACGGACTGAAGCTTTCTTT CASSGRGRRTEAFF
TRBJ2-6 many . TRBV7-2 TGTGCCAGCAGCTCCCCGGGGGCCAACGTCCTGACTTTC CASSSPGANVLTF
TRBJ2-4 . . TRBV18 TGTGCCAGCTCCCGACCCCCCGGGGACAAAAACATTCAGTACTTC CASSRPPGDKNIQYF
TRBJ2-7 . . TRBV7-9 TGTGCCAGCAGCTTAAGGGGTGGTGGGGAGCAGTACTTC CASSLRGGGEQYF
TRBJ2-5 . TRBD2 TRBV7-2 TGTGCCAGCAGCTTAGTCGAGGGAGGGGAGACCCAGTACTTC CASSLVEGGETQYF
TRBJ2-7 . TRBD1 TRBV4-1 TGCGCCAGCAGCCAAACTCTCGGGACAGGGGGCGTCGAGCAGTACTTC CASSQTLGTGGVEQYF
TRBJ1-5 few TRBD1 TRBV7-2 TGTGCCAGCAGCTTAGCCGGGACAGGAAATCAGCCCCAGCATTTT CASSLAGTGNQPQHF
TRBJ1-3 . . TRBV11-2 TGTGCCAGCAGCTTCACAGGGGGAAACACCATATATTTT CASSFTGGNTIYF
TRBJ1-2 many . TRBV10-3 TGTGCCATCAGTGAGTCGAACTATGGCTACACCTTC CAISESNYGYTF
TRBJ2-1 few TRBD2 TRBV15 TGTGCCACCAGCAGAGTGGTGGGGCTAGCGGGAGGGATCAATGAGCAGTTCTTC CATSRVVGLAGGINEQFF
TRBJ2-3 . . TRBV12-5 TGTGCTAGTGGTTCAGGGAACACAGATACGCAGTATTTT CASGSGNTDTQYF
TRBJ2-5 . . TRBV10-3 TGTGCCATCAGTGAGCACCGGGAAGAGACCCAGTACTTC CAISEHREETQYF
TRBJ2-7 . TRBD2 TRBV18 TGTGCCAGCTCACCTACTAGCGGACGCTACGAGCAGTACTTC CASSPTSGRYEQYF
TRBJ2-7 few TRBD1 TRBV19 TGTGCCACAACCCCCAGGGGGCGGCTAGACGAGCAGTACTTC CATTPRGRLDEQYF
TRBJ2-1 many . TRBV7-6 TGTGCCAGCAGCTTAGGAGACTACAATGAGCAGTTCTTC CASSLGDYNEQFF
TRBJ1-2 few TRBD1 TRBV2 TGTGCCAGCAGGACAGGGGAGAGCTATGGCTACACCTTC CASRTGESYGYTF
TRBJ2-3 few TRBD2 TRBV4-2 TGTGCCAGCAGCCAAGGGCGGGAGGGCCGGGATACGCAGTATTTT CASSQGREGRDTQYF
TRBJ2-7 . . TRBV6-5 TGTGCCATCCGACGCAGGGTCTACGAGCAGTACTTC CAIRRRVYEQYF
TRBJ2-3 few TRBD2 TRBV4-2 TGTGCCAGCAGCCAAGAGGATTTAGCGGGAACAAATACGCAGTATTTT CASSQEDLAGTNTQYF
TRBJ1-2 few . TRBV5-1 TGCGCCAGCAGCTTGGAGGGCAGTCGGAGAGGCTACACCTTC CASSLEGSRRGYTF
TRBJ1-5 few . TRBV6-1 TGTGCCAGCAGTGAAGCTAGAGGCCGTCAGCCCCAGCATTTT CASSEARGRQPQHF
TRBJ2-3 few . TRBV4-3 TGCGCCAGCAGCCAAGTGGGGCACGGCACAGATACGCAGTATTTT CASSQVGHGTDTQYF
TRBJ1-2 . . TRBV28 TGTGCCAGCAGAGCCCCGGGACGCCAATTACGTGGCTACACCTTC CASRAPGRQLRGYTF
TRBJ1-1 . . TRBV15 TGTGCCACCAGCAAAGGAGGGAACACTGAAGCTTTCTTT CATSKGGNTEAFF
TRBJ2-5 many TRBD1 TRBV6-1 TGTGCCAGCAGAGAACGGGACAGGGGGAGTGCCCAAGAGACCCAGTACTTC CASRERDRGSAQETQYF
TRBJ1-1 few TRBD1 TRBV27 TGTGCCAGCAGTATGCAGGGGGCGCGGGTCAACACTGAAGCTTTCTTT CASSMQGARVNTEAFF
TRBJ1-1 . . TRBV7-8 TGTGCCAGCAGCTTAGTCCACACTGAAGCTTTCTTT CASSLVHTEAFF